The present T cell receptor (beta chain) was sequenced within a study of blood T cell repertoires in COVID-19. Study-wide background: Sources were T cells, B-cell-depleted T cells, or PBMCs; the material itself was cDNA or gDNA.

Produced via immunoSEQ multiplex PCR; TCRdb's table is partial and in-frame only. There are 150,000 to 200,000 clones in the sample; around 81% occur only once, and around 12% lies in the top ten. Germline-derived CDR1 and CDR2 are SQVTM and ANQGSEA. Trimming took off 3 bases at V and 0 bases at J, with 8 bases between the two ends. There are 13 residues in the CDR3. The sequence was collected from a woman aged 80 or older with COVID-19, enrolled during active disease. The chain employs TRBV29-1 and TRBJ1-1; unclear D gene. Sequenced: peripheral blood. CDR3 DNA: TGCAGCGTTGATCGAGGCCTGAACACTGAAGCTTTCTTT. It specifies CSVDRGLNTEAFF.